The next 15 T cell receptor beta chains were all read from a single sample in a study of shared clonotypes between healthy human individuals. Sequenced by immunoSEQ multiplex PCR; TCRdb stores in-frame clones only, minus some. The table lists millions of clones, 85% to 95% of them singletons, with approximately 0.13% in the top ten. The sequencing sample was made of naive CD4+ T cells sorted from blood. The subset was: CD45RA+ positively selected. These receptors all stem from a man aged 18-30 years in good health.

With respect to this clone: This sample includes further DNA sequences coding for the same CDR3. Here the CDR3 DNA reads TGTGCCAGCAGTTCCCCAGGACAGGGGTTCTACGAGCAGTACTTC. Amino acids: CASSSPGQGFYEQYF. The J gene is TRBJ2-7, the V gene TRBV6-6, with 9 bases that match TRBD1. Trimming cost V 4 bases and J 3 bases; bases outside gene matches: 7. CDR1 is MNHNY, CDR2 SVGAGI, per germline (reference sequence). The CDR3 sequence is 15 residues long.

In its sample, this clone was seen once. In nucleotides, the CDR3 is TGTGCCTGGAGCATAGACAGAGGGGTCAATGAGCAGTTCTTC. It yields the protein CAWSIDRGVNEQFF. The chain combines TRBV30 with TRBJ2-1; either TRBD1 or TRBD2 may supply D (5 bases each). Germline assignment: CDR1 GTSNPN and CDR2 SVGIG (reference sequence). V was clipped by 3 bases and J by 6 bases, with 15 bases between them. The CDR3 is 14 residues long.

V usage is TRBV18 and J usage is TRBJ1-1, with TRBD1 identical over 7 bases. V trimming: 1 base; J trimming: 7 bases; junction bases outside the gene matches: 3. Germline lookup yields CDR1 KGHSH and CDR2 LQKENI. The CDR3 extends over 13 amino acids. CDR3 nucleotides: TGTGCCAGCTCACCACGACAGGGAATTGAAGCTTTCTTT. As protein: CASSPRQGIEAFF.

V is TRBV30 and J is TRBJ1-3; D is perhaps TRBD1 (6 bases). Trimming removed 3 bases from V and 5 bases from J, with 14 bases in between. CDR1 and CDR2 from the germline V gene are GTSNPN and SVGIG (reference sequence). The CDR3 spans 14 residues. This CDR3 reads CAWRAGAVRNTIYF. As DNA, the CDR3 is TGTGCCTGGAGGGCGGGGGCAGTTAGAAACACCATATATTTT.

The gene calls are TRBV5-6 and TRBJ2-1; D gene uncertain. The germline gives CDR1 SGHDT, CDR2 YYEEEE. V was trimmed by 1 base and J by 8 bases, leaving 7 bases between them. This CDR3 spans 12 amino acids. CDR3 nucleotides: TGTGCCAGCAGCTTGACGTTGGATGAGCAGTTCTTC. This sequence encodes CASSLTLDEQFF.

The chain couples TRBV4-3 to TRBJ2-1, with D uncertain. From germline, CDR1 is LGHNA and CDR2 YSLEER. The CDR3 runs 14 residues. V lost 1 base to trimming and J lost 3 bases, with 7 bases between them. Here the CDR3 DNA reads TGCGCCAGCAGCCAAGGAGGCGGCTACAATGAGCAGTTCTTC. Its translation is CASSQGGGYNEQFF.

The chain links TRBV29-1 to TRBJ1-5, with a possible D match to TRBD1 (6 bases). This CDR3 region has 14 residues. Germline V gene lookup returns CDR1 SQVTM and CDR2 ANQGSEA. The V gene lost 4 bases and the J gene lost 0 bases, with 10 bases spanning the gap. The CDR3 sequence is CSVATGSSNQPQHF. CDR3 bases: TGCAGCGTTGCTACAGGGTCTAGCAATCAGCCCCAGCATTTT.

This sequence joins TRBV10-3 and TRBJ1-5; D remains unclear. Per germline, CDR1 ENHRY and CDR2 SYGVKD. The CDR3 runs 13 residues. The V end was cut by 10 bases, the J end by 6 bases, with 16 bases between. The DNA of the CDR3 is TGTGCCACAGGACCTGGGGTGCCTCAGCCCCAGCATTTT. Protein product: CATGPGVPQPQHF.

Details on this clone: Other DNA variants within this sample encode the same CDR3. The chain combines TRBV7-9 with TRBJ2-2; D uncertain. Looked up from germline, CDR1 is SEHNR and CDR2 is FQNEAQ (reference sequence). V was shortened by 3 bases and J by 0 bases, with 5 bases between the two germline ends. The CDR3 runs 14 residues. CDR3 residues: CASSLVPNTGELFF. DNA of the CDR3: TGTGCCAGCAGCTTGGTGCCGAACACCGGGGAGCTGTTTTTT.

As DNA, the CDR3 is TGTGCCAGCAATTCCATAGGGTTCGGCGAGCAGTACTTC. Amino acid sequence: CASNSIGFGEQYF. This chain joins TRBV5-8 and TRBJ2-7; D not resolved. Germline values: CDR1 SGHTS, CDR2 YDEGEE. The length of the CDR3 is 13 residues. The germline V and J ends were trimmed by 6 bases and 6 bases, with 16 bases remaining between them. The complete variable domain, with remaining parts taken from reference TRBV5-8 and TRBJ2-7, reads EAGVTQSPTHLIKTRGQQATLRCSPISGHTSVYWYQQALGLGLQFLLWYDEGEERNRGNFPPRFSGRQFPNYSSELNVNALELEDSALYLCASNSIGFGEQYFGPGTRLTVT.

J is TRBJ1-5 and V is TRBV6-1; D perhaps matches TRBD1 (6 bases). This CDR3 comprises 18 residues. The V and J ends lost 3 bases and 8 bases respectively, with 26 bases between them. From germline, CDR1 is MNHNS and CDR2 SASEGT. CDR3: CASSEGTTGGPPIKPQHF. Written as DNA, the CDR3 is TGTGCCAGCAGTGAGGGGACGACGGGGGGGCCCCCCATCAAGCCCCAGCATTTT.

This chain connects TRBV7-2 to TRBJ2-7; no definite D call. The CDR3 contains 13 residues. The V end lost 5 bases, the J end lost 3 bases, and 11 bases lay between the germline ends. Germline values: CDR1 SGHTA, CDR2 FQGNSA. The CDR3 DNA reads as TGTGCCAGCAGCAATCAAGCGATCTACGAGCAGTACTTC. It codes for CASSNQAIYEQYF.

In this sample, this clone turned up many times. The same CDR3 can be traced to other DNA sequences in this sample. This rearrangement joins TRBV7-2 to TRBJ2-7, with D hard to call. This CDR3 spans 12 amino acids. The germline V gene has CDR1 SGHTA and CDR2 FQGNSA. The V end was cut by 6 bases, the J end by 0 bases, with 6 bases between. The DNA of the CDR3 is TGTGCCAGCAGTAGGAGCTCCTACGAGCAGTACTTC. This codes for CASSRSSYEQYF.

The chain carries TRBV7-9 and TRBJ1-3; 7 bases are shared with TRBD1. Germline lookup yields CDR1 SEHNR and CDR2 FQNEAQ (reference sequence). Trimming cost V 6 bases and J 2 bases; bases outside gene matches: 7. CDR3 length: 15 residues. CDR3 coding DNA: TGTGCCAGCAGTCTGGAAGGGGGCACTGGAAACACCATATATTTT. Residues: CASSLEGGTGNTIYF.

This chain uses TRBV4-2 with TRBJ1-2; D unclear. V dropped 1 base and J dropped 2 bases, with 14 bases sitting between them. This CDR3 contains 16 residues. The germline V gene has CDR1 LGHNA and CDR2 YNFKEQ. The CDR3 DNA reads as TGTGCCAGCAGCCAAGGAACACCACCAACCAACTATGGCTACACCTTC. Translated, it gives CASSQGTPPTNYGYTF.